This T cell receptor beta chain comes out of a study of T cell repertoires in cytomegalovirus infection. Study in general: Matching HLA type and CMV infection were both indicated by public TCR beta signatures.

Per the germline V gene, CDR1 is SNHLY and CDR2 is FYNNEI. There are 13 residues in the CDR3. The ends were cut back, 7 bases at V and 3 bases at J, with 10 bases in the middle. Of note for this clonotype: Its antigen is as yet unknown.

From the reads, TCRdb called clonotypes with MiXCR, one entry per CDR3 protein. The data show hundreds of thousands of distinct CDR3 sequences, with around 31% seen just once and about 20% held by the top ten. V gene TRBV2 combines with J gene TRBJ1-3; possible D gene TRBD1, 5 bases. The TCR originated in a human donor in good health (CMV status not recorded). Some clones in this sample may be carry-over from other donors' samples. Sequencing was performed on cultured PBMCs, taken from culture after CMV antigen stimulation. CDR3 DNA: TGTGCCAGCATCCGAGACAGTGGAAACACCATATATTTT. Translation: CASIRDSGNTIYF.